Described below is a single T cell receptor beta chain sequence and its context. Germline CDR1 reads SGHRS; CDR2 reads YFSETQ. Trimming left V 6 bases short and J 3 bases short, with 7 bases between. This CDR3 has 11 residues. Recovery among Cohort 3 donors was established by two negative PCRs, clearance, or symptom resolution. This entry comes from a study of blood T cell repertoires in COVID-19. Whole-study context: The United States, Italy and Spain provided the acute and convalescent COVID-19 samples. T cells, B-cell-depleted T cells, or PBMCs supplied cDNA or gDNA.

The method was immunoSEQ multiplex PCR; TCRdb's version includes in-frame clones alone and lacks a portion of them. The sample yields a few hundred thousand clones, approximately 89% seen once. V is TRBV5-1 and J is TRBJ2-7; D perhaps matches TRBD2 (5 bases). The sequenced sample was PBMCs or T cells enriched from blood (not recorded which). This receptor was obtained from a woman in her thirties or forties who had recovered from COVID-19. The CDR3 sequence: CASTEGYEQYF. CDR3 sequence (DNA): TGCGCCAGCACAGAGGGCTACGAGCAGTACTTC.